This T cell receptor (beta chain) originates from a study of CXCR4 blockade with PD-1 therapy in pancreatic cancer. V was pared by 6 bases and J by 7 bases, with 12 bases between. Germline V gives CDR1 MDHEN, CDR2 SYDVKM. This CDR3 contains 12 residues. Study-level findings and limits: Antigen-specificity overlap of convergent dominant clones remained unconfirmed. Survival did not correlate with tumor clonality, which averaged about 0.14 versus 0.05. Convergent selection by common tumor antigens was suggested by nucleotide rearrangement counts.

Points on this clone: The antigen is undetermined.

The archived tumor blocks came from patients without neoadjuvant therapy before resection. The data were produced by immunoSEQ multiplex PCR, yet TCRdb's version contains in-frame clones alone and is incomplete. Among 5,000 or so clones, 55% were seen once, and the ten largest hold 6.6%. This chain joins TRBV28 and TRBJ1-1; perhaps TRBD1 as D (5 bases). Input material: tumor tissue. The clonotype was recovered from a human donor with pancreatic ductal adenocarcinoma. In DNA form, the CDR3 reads TGTGCCAGCAGACTTGACAGATTTGAAGCTTTCTTT. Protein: CASRLDRFEAFF.